Shown below are 20 T cell receptor beta chains from a single sample sequenced in a study of blood T cell repertoires in COVID-19. The repertoire was sequenced with immunoSEQ multiplex PCR; TCRdb's copy has only in-frame clones and lacks some. The table has some 210,000 clones, 92% seen once. Sequenced input: peripheral blood. All receptors come from a man aged 25 to 40 with acute or convalescent COVID-19.

V usage is TRBV10-3 and J usage is TRBJ2-1; perhaps TRBD1 as D (6 bases). The V end lost 0 bases, the J end lost 3 bases, and 15 bases lay between the germline ends. CDR3 length: 17 residues. Germline V gene lookup returns CDR1 ENHRY and CDR2 SYGVKD. CDR3 bases: TGTGCCATCAGTGAGTCGTCAGGGGTGGGATTCTACAATGAGCAGTTCTTC. This gives the protein CAISESSGVGFYNEQFF.

The V gene is TRBV7-3, the J gene TRBJ2-3; 8 positions match TRBD2. V trimming: 5 bases; J trimming: 8 bases; junction bases outside the gene matches: 3. The CDR3 length is 12 residues. CDR1 and CDR2 from the germline V gene are SGHTA and FQGTGA. CDR3: CASSESGSTQYF. The CDR3 DNA reads as TGTGCCAGCAGCGAAAGCGGGAGTACGCAGTATTTT.

The chain is built from TRBV19 and TRBJ2-1; TRBD1 matches at 10 bases. The CDR3 has 15 amino acids. Germline values: CDR1 LNHDA, CDR2 SQIVND (reference sequence). V lost 4 bases and J lost 3; bases outside the gene matches: 3. The CDR3 DNA follows: TGTGCCAGTAGTACGGGACAGGGGTTCTACAATGAGCAGTTCTTC. This gives the protein CASSTGQGFYNEQFF.

The chain is built from TRBV7-9 and TRBJ1-1; D is possibly TRBD1 (5 bases). Deletions cut 5 bases from V and 1 base from J, with 23 bases between. The CDR3 sequence is 18 residues long. CDR1 and CDR2 (germline): SEHNR, FQNEAQ (reference sequence). DNA of the CDR3: TGTGCCAGCAGCCTCGAAAAAACGTATGGACAAACGAACACTGAAGCTTTCTTT. It is translated as CASSLEKTYGQTNTEAFF.

The chain combines TRBV5-4 with TRBJ2-1; the match to TRBD2 covers 7 bases. V lost 4 bases to trimming and J lost 7 bases; unmatched junction nucleotides: 14. The CDR3 is 16 amino acids. Germline loops: CDR1 SGHNT, CDR2 YYREEE (reference sequence). The CDR3 region is CASSTYAAGTGNEQFF. CDR3 DNA sequence: TGTGCCAGCAGCACGTACGCAGCGGGAACCGGAAATGAGCAGTTCTTC.

The rearrangement links TRBV2 to TRBJ2-7; 10 bases agree with TRBD2. The CDR3 is 13 amino acids. Germline CDR1 reads SNHLY; CDR2 reads FYNNEI. The trim removed 11 bases at V and 2 bases at J, leaving 6 bases unmatched. CDR3 nucleotides: TGTGCCGGAGCGCTAGCGGGAGCCTACGAGCAGTACTTC. It yields the protein CAGALAGAYEQYF.

J is TRBJ2-7 and V is TRBV19; D is possibly TRBD1 (6 bases). Germline CDR1 reads LNHDA; CDR2 reads SQIVND (reference sequence). V gave up 4 bases and J gave up 3 bases, with 13 bases separating them. The CDR3 has 14 residues. The CDR3 is CASSTRTGNYEQYF. CDR3 nucleotides: TGTGCCAGTAGTACCCGAACAGGGAACTACGAGCAGTACTTC.

The chain recombines TRBV3-1 (or the pseudogene TRBV3-2) with TRBJ1-6; D is undetermined. V lost 7 bases, J lost 7 bases, and 14 bases lay in between. CDR3 length: 14 amino acids. Germline-derived CDR1 and CDR2 are LGHDT and YNNKEL (reference sequence). CDR3 DNA sequence: TGTGCCAGCACCCTGCGGGGAACCAATTCACCCCTCCACTTT. Protein product: CASTLRGTNSPLHF.

The V gene is TRBV6-1, the J gene TRBJ1-4; D gene unclear. Germline V CDR1 and CDR2: MNHNS, SASEGT. This CDR3 is built from 13 residues. Trimming removed 2 bases from V and 5 bases from J, with 6 bases in between. This CDR3 reads CASSEWENEKLFF. DNA for the CDR3: TGTGCCAGCAGTGAATGGGAGAATGAAAAACTGTTTTTT.

The gene calls are TRBV7-3 and TRBJ2-1; TRBD2 is a possible D gene (5 bases). Germline V lookup: CDR1 SGHTA, CDR2 FQGTGA. V was trimmed by 1 base and J by 3 bases, leaving 13 bases between them. This CDR3 region has 16 residues. The CDR3, as DNA: TGTGCCAGCAGCTTAATAGGCGGGCAAATCTACAATGAGCAGTTCTTC. As protein: CASSLIGGQIYNEQFF.

The chain links TRBV28 to TRBJ1-6; 9 bases are a match to TRBD1. Germline V gene data show CDR1 as MDHEN and CDR2 as SYDVKM. V shed 5 bases, J shed 8 bases, and the junction held 4 bases outside the gene matches. There are 14 residues in the CDR3. The CDR3: CASSTGGNYSPLHF. The CDR3 DNA is TGTGCCAGCAGTACAGGGGGCAATTATTCACCCCTCCACTTT.

V and J are TRBV11-2 and TRBJ1-3; D remains unclear. The CDR3 is made up of 15 amino acids. Germline CDR1 and CDR2: SGHAT and FQNNGV. V shed 5 bases and J shed 0 bases, with 11 bases lying between them. The DNA of the CDR3 is TGTGCCAGCAGCCAGCAGGCCATCTCTGGAAACACCATATATTTT. Residues: CASSQQAISGNTIYF.

The chain carries TRBV18 and TRBJ2-7, with 10 bases matching TRBD1. J lost 6 bases, V lost 6 bases, and 8 bases had no gene match. Germline V lookup: CDR1 KGHSH, CDR2 LQKENI. The CDR3 contains 14 residues. The CDR3 nucleotides are TGTGCCAGCTCCACCGGGACAGGGGAAGGCGAGCAGTACTTC. Protein sequence: CASSTGTGEGEQYF.

For the CDR3, the DNA is TGTGCCAGCAGCCGGAGAGGAATACAAAGCTCCTACAATGAGCAGTTCTTC. It is translated as CASSRRGIQSSYNEQFF. The rearrangement links TRBV7-3 to TRBJ2-1; D is undetermined. The CDR3 runs 17 residues. Per the germline V gene, CDR1 is SGHTA and CDR2 is FQGTGA. V dropped 5 bases and J dropped 0 bases, with 17 bases sitting between them. The whole variable domain, filled in from reference TRBV7-3 and TRBJ2-1, reads GAGVSQTPSNKVTEKGKYVELRCDPISGHTALYWYRQSLGQGPEFLIYFQGTGAADDSGLPNDRFFAVRPEGSVSTLKIQRTERGDSAVYLCASSRRGIQSSYNEQFFGPGTRLTVL.

The chain couples TRBV4-2 to TRBJ1-1; D is uncertain. Germline CDR1 reads LGHNA; CDR2 reads YNFKEQ. Deletions cut 1 base from V and 0 bases from J, with 12 bases between. The CDR3 contains 16 residues. The CDR3 region has the DNA TGTGCCAGCAGCCAAGTTTCCAGGCCGGTGAACACTGAAGCTTTCTTT. Translation: CASSQVSRPVNTEAFF.

The rearrangement uses TRBV7-9 and TRBJ2-5, with 8 bases lining up with TRBD1. V trimming: 5 bases; J trimming: 2 bases; junction bases outside the gene matches: 7. The CDR3 has 15 residues. Germline V gene sequence: CDR1 SEHNR, CDR2 FQNEAQ (reference sequence). CDR3 protein: CASSVGTGQQETQYF. CDR3 DNA: TGTGCCAGCAGCGTGGGGACAGGCCAGCAAGAGACCCAGTACTTC.

The chain is built from TRBV5-5 and TRBJ1-4; no firm D call. With 2 bases removed from V and 2 bases from J, the gap between germline ends came to 7 bases. This CDR3 is built from 14 residues. Germline CDR1 SGHKS, CDR2 YYEKEE (reference sequence). CDR3 DNA: TGTGCCAGCAGCTTTGGAGCCACTAATGAAAAACTGTTTTTT. Translation gives CASSFGATNEKLFF. Full variable domain (remainder filled in from reference TRBV5-5 and TRBJ1-4): DAGVTQSPTHLIKTRGQQVTLRCSPISGHKSVSWYQQVLGQGPQFIFQYYEKEERGRGNFPDRFSARQFPNYSSELNVNALLLGDSALYLCASSFGATNEKLFFGSGTQLSVL.

This clone was found once. The rearrangement joins TRBV3-1 (or the pseudogene TRBV3-2) to TRBJ2-2; D perhaps matches TRBD2 (7 bases). Per the germline V gene, CDR1 is LGHDT and CDR2 is YNNKEL (reference sequence). This CDR3 contains 17 residues. The ends were cut back, 0 bases at V and 8 bases at J, with 19 bases in the middle. CDR3 residues: CASSQDWGGPLSGELFF. The CDR3 DNA reads TGTGCCAGCAGCCAAGATTGGGGGGGCCCCCTTTCGGGGGAGCTGTTTTTT.

Concerning this clone: Its ends do not fully match the called genes, so a read error is possible. The genes are TRBV7-9 and TRBJ1-4; 7 bases align to TRBD1. The CDR3 has 14 residues. CDR1 is SEHNR, CDR2 FQNEAQ, per germline (reference sequence). CDR3 in DNA: TGTGCCAGCAGCACATTACCCATCCAGGCGGGACAGAGTTTT. It translates to CASSTLPIQAGQSF.

The chain links TRBV2 to TRBJ1-2; possible D gene TRBD1, 5 bases. CDR3 length: 15 residues. Trimming left V 3 bases short and J 6 bases short, with 17 bases between. Germline V gene data show CDR1 as SNHLY and CDR2 as FYNNEI. CDR3 loop: CASSESGFRVHGYTF. For the CDR3, the DNA is TGTGCCAGCAGTGAGTCTGGTTTCAGGGTTCATGGCTACACCTTC.